A single sample is the source of the 20 T cell receptor beta chains below, sequenced in a study of shared clonotypes between healthy human individuals. Profiling relied on immunoSEQ multiplex PCR, and the TCRdb table lists in-frame clones only, not all of them. This table has 1.4 million to 1.5 million clones, roughly 97% appearing once. Sequencing used naive CD4+ T cells sorted from blood. Documented subset: CD45RA+ positively selected. The receptors originated from a man aged 25 to 40 in good health.

The chain couples TRBV28 to TRBJ1-5; tentative D call: TRBD1 (6 bases). In germline, CDR1 is MDHEN, CDR2 SYDVKM. V was clipped by 6 bases and J by 2 bases, with 14 bases between them. The CDR3 has 15 amino acids. CDR3 sequence reads: CASSRRGEGNQPQHF. CDR3 nucleotides: TGTGCCAGCAGCCGCAGGGGTGAAGGCAATCAGCCCCAGCATTTT.

The rearrangement uses TRBV10-3 and TRBJ2-6; 12 nucleotides align to TRBD2. Per germline, CDR1 ENHRY and CDR2 SYGVKD. The CDR3 spans 18 residues. The V and J ends lost 7 bases and 0 bases, in that order; junction bases with no gene match: 7. CDR3 in amino acids: CAIMTSGRIGSGANVLTF. CDR3 in DNA: TGTGCCATCATGACTAGCGGGAGAATTGGCTCTGGGGCCAACGTCCTGACTTTC.

The chain joins TRBV6-1 to TRBJ2-7; D unclear. Trimming removed 1 base at V and 1 base at J, with 11 bases between. CDR1 and CDR2 (germline): MNHNS, SASEGT. This CDR3 is built from 15 residues. The CDR3 nucleotides are TGTGCCAGCAGTGAAGGCAGTACCCAATCCTACGAGCAGTACTTC. It yields the protein CASSEGSTQSYEQYF.

This sequence joins TRBV18 and TRBJ1-1; D is unclear. Germline CDR1 is KGHSH and CDR2 is LQKENI. The ends were cut back, 4 bases at V and 0 bases at J, with 9 bases in the middle. The length of the CDR3 is 14 residues. The CDR3 bases are TGTGCCAGCTCACTTACCGGGATGAACACTGAAGCTTTCTTT. Its translation: CASSLTGMNTEAFF.

The rearrangement links TRBV6-1 to TRBJ2-7, with D tentatively TRBD2 (5 bases). This CDR3 is 13 amino acids long. Germline values: CDR1 MNHNS, CDR2 SASEGT. V lost 1 base, J lost 7 bases, and 11 bases lay in between. CDR3 loop: CASSEGGWREQYF. CDR3 coding DNA: TGTGCCAGCAGTGAAGGGGGATGGAGGGAGCAGTACTTC.

Concerning this clone: This sample also contains other DNA sequences that code for the same CDR3. The V call is TRBV18, the J call TRBJ2-1; TRBD2 aligns across 7 bases. The V segment lost 4 bases and the J segment 4 bases; nucleotides outside the gene matches: 4. Looked up from germline, CDR1 is KGHSH and CDR2 is LQKENI. This CDR3 is built from 14 residues. DNA of the CDR3: TGTGCCAGCTCACTAGCGGGTTCATACAATGAGCAGTTCTTC. Its protein product is CASSLAGSYNEQFF.

This clone was observed a few times. The rearrangement uses TRBV2 and TRBJ1-5, with TRBD1 matching 9 bases. The V and J ends lost 8 bases and 6 bases, in that order; junction bases with no gene match: 5. This CDR3 contains 13 residues. Per germline, CDR1 SNHLY and CDR2 FYNNEI. The CDR3 loop is CASAGTGFQPQHF. The CDR3 DNA reads as TGTGCCAGCGCCGGGACAGGGTTTCAGCCCCAGCATTTT.

The rearrangement joins TRBV29-1 to TRBJ2-1, with 10 bases fitting TRBD2. Trimming removed 3 bases from V and 7 bases from J; junction bases left unmatched: 12. Germline CDR1 and CDR2: SQVTM and ANQGSEA. The CDR3 has 16 amino acids. The CDR3, as DNA: TGCAGCGTTGAGAGGGGGGCTAGCGGGAGTCTTAATGAGCAGTTCTTC. The encoded protein is CSVERGASGSLNEQFF.

This chain joins TRBV25-1 and TRBJ2-7; tentatively, D is TRBD2 (5 bases). Trimming cost V 7 bases and J 0 bases, with 10 bases left between them. The CDR3 has 13 residues. Germline lookup yields CDR1 MGHDK and CDR2 SYGVNS. The CDR3 region is CASTPGYSYEQYF. Written as DNA, the CDR3 is TGTGCCAGCACCCCGGGGTACTCCTACGAGCAGTACTTC.

This chain connects TRBV10-3 to TRBJ1-1; 9 bases line up with TRBD1. V lost 7 bases, J lost 5 bases, and 5 bases stayed unmatched. CDR1 is ENHRY and CDR2 is SYGVKD in the germline V gene. CDR3 length: 13 residues. The CDR3 coding sequence is TGTGCCATCAAGGACAGGGGATGGACTGAAGCTTTCTTT. Encoded protein: CAIKDRGWTEAFF.

About this clone itself: Other DNA sequences from this sample encode an identical CDR3 as well. The chain carries TRBV29-1 and TRBJ2-3; no reliable D call. Germline V gene lookup returns CDR1 SQVTM and CDR2 ANQGSEA. The V end was cut by 4 bases, the J end by 0 bases, with 8 bases between. The CDR3 is 13 residues long. The CDR3 DNA sequence: TGCAGCGTTGGATATACTAGCACAGATACGCAGTATTTT. This codes for CSVGYTSTDTQYF.

The CDR3 reads CSAHATGREQYF. CDR3 coding DNA: TGCAGTGCTCATGCTACAGGGCGCGAGCAGTACTTC. V is TRBV29-1 and J is TRBJ2-7; perhaps TRBD1 as D (6 bases). Germline CDR1 is SQVTM and CDR2 is ANQGSEA. The CDR3 spans 12 residues.

The V gene is TRBV18, the J gene TRBJ1-1; TRBD1 matches 8 bases. The CDR3 is 13 amino acids. Trimming removed 4 bases from V and 4 bases from J; junction bases left unmatched: 2. Germline V gene lookup returns CDR1 KGHSH and CDR2 LQKENI. CDR3 sequence reads: CASSRTGFTEAFF. The CDR3 DNA reads as TGTGCCAGCTCACGGACAGGGTTCACTGAAGCTTTCTTT.

The chain carries TRBV6-1 and TRBJ1-5; no firm D call. The CDR3 totals 14 residues. Trimming cost V 1 base and J 7 bases, with 11 bases left between them. In germline, CDR1 is MNHNS, CDR2 SASEGT. Written as DNA, the CDR3 is TGTGCCAGCAGTGAAGAGTGGCTCGGCCAGCCCCAGCATTTT. Protein product: CASSEEWLGQPQHF.

The chain combines TRBV18 with TRBJ1-2, with D possibly TRBD1 on 5 matching bases. The CDR3 length is 15 residues. Germline lookup yields CDR1 KGHSH and CDR2 LQKENI. V was shortened by 2 bases and J by 0 bases, with 10 bases between the two germline ends. For the CDR3, the DNA is TGTGCCAGCTCACCAGCGCAGGGAGCTAACTATGGCTACACCTTC. Its translation: CASSPAQGANYGYTF.

The rearrangement links TRBV7-2 to TRBJ1-5, with TRBD1 as a possible D gene (5 bases). Trimming shortened V by 4 bases and J by 4 bases, and 11 bases separated the two germline ends. CDR3 length equals 14 residues. CDR1 SGHTA and CDR2 FQGNSA come from the germline V gene. This chain's CDR3 is CASSSRGGNQPQHF. Written as DNA, the CDR3 is TGTGCCAGCAGCTCGCGGGGGGGGAATCAGCCCCAGCATTTT. The entire variable domain, with the rest obtained from reference TRBV7-2 and TRBJ1-5, is as follows: GAGVSQSPSNKVTEKGKDVELRCDPISGHTALYWYRQSLGQGLEFLIYFQGNSAPDKSGLPSDRFSAERTGGSVSTLTIQRTQQEDSAVYLCASSSRGGNQPQHFGDGTRLSIL.

J is TRBJ2-7 and V is TRBV4-2; a possible D gene is TRBD2 (6 bases). The CDR3 has 15 residues. Germline V gene sequence: CDR1 LGHNA, CDR2 YNFKEQ. Trimming removed 0 bases at V and 3 bases at J, with 12 bases between. CDR3: CASSQDNREHYEQYF. In nucleotides, the CDR3 is TGTGCCAGCAGCCAAGATAATCGGGAGCACTACGAGCAGTACTTC.

The CDR3 nucleotides read TGTGCCAGCAGCTTGATCGACAGGGGGCCCACTGAAGCTTTCTTT. This translates into CASSLIDRGPTEAFF. The rearrangement joins TRBV5-6 to TRBJ1-1; 10 bases align to TRBD1. The CDR3 contains 15 residues. The germline V gene encodes CDR1 SGHDT and CDR2 YYEEEE. The J segment lost 4 bases and the V segment lost 1 base, leaving 4 bases of the junction unmatched.

Worth noting for this clone: The junction differs from germline at one of its ends, possibly a read error. The chain has TRBV7-7 and TRBJ1-1; no clear D gene. The CDR3 extends over 13 amino acids. CDR1 and CDR2 (germline): SSHAT, FNYEAQ (reference sequence). In DNA form, the CDR3 reads TGTGCTAGCAGCTTAGATGTTGGGGCTGAAGCTTTCTTT. This translates into CASSLDVGAEAFF.

The chain carries TRBV28 and TRBJ2-2, with D perhaps TRBD2 (7 bases). The CDR3 is 16 residues long. Looked up from germline, CDR1 is MDHEN and CDR2 is SYDVKM. V dropped 10 bases and J dropped 0 bases, with 18 bases sitting between them. The CDR3, as DNA: TGTGCCACCGTATGGGGGGGCGGTTCGAACACCGGGGAGCTGTTTTTT. Protein: CATVWGGGSNTGELFF.